This record looks at one T cell receptor beta chain sequence and its context. Its recognized antigen is unknown. Base qualities are not at hand, and no much larger clone is one base apart. The data are from a study of T cell responses to AZD1222 COVID-19 vaccine (dated by TCRdb to the early 2020s). In the study overall: Because spike-specific TCR depth and breadth did not differ between the two schedules, AZD1222 recipients who got a second dose at roughly 4 weeks were pooled with those who got a second dose at roughly 12 weeks. A total of over 230 trial participants underwent TCR sequencing, of whom about 210 had received two doses of AZD1222 and about 26 had received two doses of the MenACWY control vaccine. Trial participants were enrolled into age subgroups of 18-55, 56-69 and 70-plus years, which contained around 150, 29 and 61 TCR-sequenced participants, respectively.

The germline V gene encodes CDR1 SQVTM and CDR2 ANQGSEA. From the cysteine up to the phenylalanine, the CDR3 has a length of 12 residues. Kept here is only the CDR3 DNA, which spans 36 bases and is read in frame from base 1. V lost 6 bases and J lost 4 bases; the stretch between them is 12 bases long. The time point label for this specimen denotes: baseline before first vaccination. Vaccinee samples came from UK trials COV001 and COV002, including a single-blind randomized controlled phase 2/3 trial of AZD1222 (ChAdOx1 nCoV-19) in healthy adults. For TCRbeta chain sequencing, PBMC samples were collected from trial participants at day 0 and at day 28 after the second dose. Study-level results and caveats: Nearly half of unique spike-specific TCRs reportedly recognized epitopes outside regions mutated in the B.1.351 and B.1.1.7 variants. Spike-specific TCR breadth and depth rose significantly after two AZD1222 doses compared with day 0 and with MenACWY recipients. The 56-69-year group was small, and its depth increase did not reach significance, likely because of low power. CD4 TCRs associated with the vaccine covered the entire spike protein, and the dominant responses were in regions 160-218 and 743-854. Most participants were white British and females outnumbered males, and the authors suggested that clonal diversity may have been underestimated. Because no day 14 peak-response samples were available, the repertoires could be characterized only after the peak T cell response. Only six or seven AZD1222 recipients were SARS-CoV-2 seropositive at baseline, limiting conclusions about previously exposed vaccinees.

The CDR3 regions of human TCRbeta chains were subjected to immunosequencing. The study's own analysis went as follows. Repertoire TCRs were matched against a reference library of SARS-CoV-2-specific TCRs generated with the MIRA antigen-specificity platform. Breadth meant the fraction of unique TCRs that were SARS-CoV-2-associated, whereas depth meant the fraction of total T cells that were SARS-CoV-2-associated. Using the MIRA data, each spike-specific TCR was assigned both to the spike region to which the TCR was reactive and to a CD4 or CD8 class. Log10-transformed breadth and depth values were compared by one-way ANOVA with Sidak's multiple comparisons tests. TCRdb retrieved this table from immuneACCESS and kept in-frame rearrangements only. Not all clones are present; in checked studies, unresolved V genes account for under half, and no reason is known for the remainder. From that table come the V and J calls and clone size; the DNA was used to work out D and trimming. Recorded for this sample are about 130,000 clones; over 75% of them occurred a single time. Approximately 20% of the sample rests with the top ten.

The V and J genes are TRBV29-1 and TRBJ1-2; TRBD1 is possibly the D segment (5 matching bases). Sequences were derived from peripheral blood, sampled on day 0 of AZD1222 vaccination. This TCR was sampled from an adult in good health. The CDR3 protein is CSVSGTGYGYTF. The bases are TGCAGCGTGTCCGGGACGGGCTATGGCTACACCTTC.